A single T cell receptor beta chain is shown here with its context. This entry comes from a study of shared clonotypes between healthy human individuals. Profiling relied on immunoSEQ multiplex PCR, and the TCRdb table lists in-frame clones only, not all of them. The sample records hundreds of thousands of clones, around 96% being singletons. Only CD45RO-negative cells positively selected for CCR7 counted as naive CD8 cells, so terminally differentiated effector memory CD45RA+ cells were excluded. The CDR3 sequence is 14 residues long. The ends were cut back, 1 base at V and 1 base at J, with 8 bases in the middle. Germline V lookup: CDR1 SGHKS, CDR2 YYEKEE (reference sequence).

The sequence came from a young woman in good health. This chain uses TRBV5-5 with TRBJ1-1; D unclear. Input material: naive CD8+ T cells sorted from blood. The CDR3 is CASSLRHPNTEAFF. The CDR3 DNA sequence: TGTGCCAGCAGCTTGCGACATCCGAACACTGAAGCTTTCTTT.